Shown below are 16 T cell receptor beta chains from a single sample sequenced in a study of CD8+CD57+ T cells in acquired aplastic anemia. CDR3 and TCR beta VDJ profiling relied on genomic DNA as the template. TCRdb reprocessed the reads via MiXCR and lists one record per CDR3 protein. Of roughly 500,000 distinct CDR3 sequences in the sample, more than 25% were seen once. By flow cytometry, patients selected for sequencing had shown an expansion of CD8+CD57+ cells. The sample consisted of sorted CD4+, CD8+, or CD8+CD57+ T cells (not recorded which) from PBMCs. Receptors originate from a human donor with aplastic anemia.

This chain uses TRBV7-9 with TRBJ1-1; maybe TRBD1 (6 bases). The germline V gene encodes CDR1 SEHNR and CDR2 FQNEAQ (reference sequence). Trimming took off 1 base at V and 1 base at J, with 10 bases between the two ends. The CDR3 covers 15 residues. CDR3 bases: TGTGCCAGCAGCTTAGGTGGGACACCGAACACTGAAGCTTTCTTT. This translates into CASSLGGTPNTEAFF. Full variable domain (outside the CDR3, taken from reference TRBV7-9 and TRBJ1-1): DTGVSQNPRHKITKRGQNVTFRCDPISEHNRLYWYRQTLGQGPEFLTYFQNEAQLEKSRLLSDRFSAERPKGSFSTLEIQRTEQGDSAMYLCASSLGGTPNTEAFFGQGTRLTVV.

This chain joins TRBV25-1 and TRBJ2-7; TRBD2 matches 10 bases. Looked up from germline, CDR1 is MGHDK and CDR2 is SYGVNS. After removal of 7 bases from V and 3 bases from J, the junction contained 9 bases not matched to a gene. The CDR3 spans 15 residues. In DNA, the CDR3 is TGTGCCAGCACCGAAGTAGCGGGAGGCAACTACGAGCAGTACTTC. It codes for CASTEVAGGNYEQYF.

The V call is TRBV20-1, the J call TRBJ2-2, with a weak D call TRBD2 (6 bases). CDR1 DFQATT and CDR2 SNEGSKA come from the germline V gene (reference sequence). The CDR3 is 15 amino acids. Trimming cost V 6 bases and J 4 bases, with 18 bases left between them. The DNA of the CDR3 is TGCAGTGCAAGTGACGGGACTCCCGGCACCGGGGAGCTGTTTTTT. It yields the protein CSASDGTPGTGELFF.

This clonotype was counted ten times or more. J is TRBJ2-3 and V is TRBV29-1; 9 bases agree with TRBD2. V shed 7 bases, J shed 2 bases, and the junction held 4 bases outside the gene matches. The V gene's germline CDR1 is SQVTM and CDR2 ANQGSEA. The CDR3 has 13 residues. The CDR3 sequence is CSGSGRLTDTQYF. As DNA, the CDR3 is TGCAGCGGAAGCGGGAGGCTCACAGATACGCAGTATTTT.

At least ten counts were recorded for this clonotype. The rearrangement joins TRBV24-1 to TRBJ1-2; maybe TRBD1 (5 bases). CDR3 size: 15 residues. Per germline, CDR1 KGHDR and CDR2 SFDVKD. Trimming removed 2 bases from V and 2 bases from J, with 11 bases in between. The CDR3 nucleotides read TGTGCCACCAGTGATTCCAGGGCGGGAAACTATGGCTACACCTTC. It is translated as CATSDSRAGNYGYTF.

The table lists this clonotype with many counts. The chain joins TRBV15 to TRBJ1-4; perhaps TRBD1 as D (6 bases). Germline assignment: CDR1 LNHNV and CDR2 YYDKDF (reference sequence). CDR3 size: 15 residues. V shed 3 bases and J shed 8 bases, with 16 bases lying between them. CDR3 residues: CATSREQGSREKLFF. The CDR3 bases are TGTGCCACCAGCAGGGAACAGGGCAGCCGCGAAAAACTGTTTTTT. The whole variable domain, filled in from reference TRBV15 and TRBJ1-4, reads DAMVIQNPRYQVTQFGKPVTLSCSQTLNHNVMYWYQQKSSQAPKLLFHYYDKDFNNEADTPDNFQSRRPNTSFCFLDIRSPGLGDTAMYLCATSREQGSREKLFFGSGTQLSVL.

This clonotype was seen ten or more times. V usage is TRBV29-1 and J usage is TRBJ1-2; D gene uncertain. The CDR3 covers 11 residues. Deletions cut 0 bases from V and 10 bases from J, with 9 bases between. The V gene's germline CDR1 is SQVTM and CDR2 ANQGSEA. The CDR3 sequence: CSVEDFDDYTF. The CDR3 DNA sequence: TGCAGCGTTGAAGATTTCGACGACTACACCTTC.

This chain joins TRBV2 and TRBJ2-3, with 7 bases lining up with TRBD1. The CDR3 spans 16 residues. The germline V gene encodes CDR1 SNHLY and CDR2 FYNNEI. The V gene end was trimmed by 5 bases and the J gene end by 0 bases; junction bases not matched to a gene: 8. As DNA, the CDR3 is TGTGCCAGCAGTCTCGCACGACAGGGTAGCACAGATACGCAGTATTTT. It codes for CASSLARQGSTDTQYF.

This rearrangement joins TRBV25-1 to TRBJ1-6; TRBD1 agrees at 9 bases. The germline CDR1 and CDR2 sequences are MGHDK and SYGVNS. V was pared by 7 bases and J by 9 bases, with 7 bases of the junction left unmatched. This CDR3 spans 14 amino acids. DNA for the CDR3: TGTGCCAGCAAGCAGGGGACAGGGTCTTCACCCCTCCACTTT. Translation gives CASKQGTGSSPLHF.

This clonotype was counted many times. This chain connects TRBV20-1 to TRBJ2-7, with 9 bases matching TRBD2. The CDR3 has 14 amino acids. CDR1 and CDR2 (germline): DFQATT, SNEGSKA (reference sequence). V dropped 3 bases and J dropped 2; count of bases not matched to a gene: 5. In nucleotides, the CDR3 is TGCAGTGCTAGCCTCGGGACTAGCCCCTACGAGCAGTACTTC. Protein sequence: CSASLGTSPYEQYF.

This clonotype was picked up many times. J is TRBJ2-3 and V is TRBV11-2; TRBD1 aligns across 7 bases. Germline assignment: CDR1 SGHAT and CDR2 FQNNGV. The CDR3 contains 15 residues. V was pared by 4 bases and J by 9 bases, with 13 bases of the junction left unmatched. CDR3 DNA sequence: TGTGCCAGCAGCTGGACGACAGGGATGGGTTCGACGCAGTATTTT. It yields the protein CASSWTTGMGSTQYF.

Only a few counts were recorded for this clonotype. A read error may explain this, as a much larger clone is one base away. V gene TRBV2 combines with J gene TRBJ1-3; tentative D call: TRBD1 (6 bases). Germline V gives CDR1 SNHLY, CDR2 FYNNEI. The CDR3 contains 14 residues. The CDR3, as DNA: TGTCCCAGCAGGGGAGACCGCTCTGGAAACACCATATATTTT. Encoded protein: CPSRGDRSGNTIYF. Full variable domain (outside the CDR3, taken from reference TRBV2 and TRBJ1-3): EPEVTQTPSHQVTQMGQEVILRCVPISNHLYFYWYRQILGQKVEFLVSFYNNEISEKSEIFDDQFSVERPDGSNFTLKIRSTKLEDSAMYFCPSRGDRSGNTIYFGEGSWLTVV.

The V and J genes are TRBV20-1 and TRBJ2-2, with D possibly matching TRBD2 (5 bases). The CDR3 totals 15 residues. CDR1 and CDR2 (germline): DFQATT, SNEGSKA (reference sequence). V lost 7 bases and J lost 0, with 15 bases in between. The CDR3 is CSVRTPGSNTGELFF. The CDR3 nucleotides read TGCAGTGTCCGAACCCCGGGGTCGAACACCGGGGAGCTGTTTTTT.

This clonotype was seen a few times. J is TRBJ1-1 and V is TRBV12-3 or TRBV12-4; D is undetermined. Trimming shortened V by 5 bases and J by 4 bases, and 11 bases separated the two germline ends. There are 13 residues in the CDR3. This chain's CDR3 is CASSQAWGTEAFF. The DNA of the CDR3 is TGTGCCAGCAGTCAGGCCTGGGGCACTGAAGCTTTCTTT.

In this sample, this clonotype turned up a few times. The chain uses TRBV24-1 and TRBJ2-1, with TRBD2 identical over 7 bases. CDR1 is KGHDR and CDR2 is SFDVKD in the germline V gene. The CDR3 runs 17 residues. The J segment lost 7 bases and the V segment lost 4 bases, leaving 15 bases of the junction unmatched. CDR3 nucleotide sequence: TGTGCCACCAGTGACGCATTGGGCGGGAGCCGGAATAATGAGCAGTTCTTC. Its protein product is CATSDALGGSRNNEQFF.

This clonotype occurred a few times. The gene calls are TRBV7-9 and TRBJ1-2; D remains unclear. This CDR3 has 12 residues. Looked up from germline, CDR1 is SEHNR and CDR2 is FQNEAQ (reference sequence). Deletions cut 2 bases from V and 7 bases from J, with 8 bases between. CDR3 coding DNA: TGTGCCAGCAGCTTACCCTGGGGTGGCTACACCTTC. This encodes CASSLPWGGYTF.